Only one count was recorded for the clone carrying this TCR beta chain. Its specificity is not known. Germline loops: CDR1 SNHLY, CDR2 FYNNEI. V shed 1 base and J shed 4 bases, with 5 bases lying between them. The CDR3 loop spans 12 amino acids. The source of the sample is a study of T cell responses to AZD1222 COVID-19 vaccine. Background on the study: Whether given at about 4 or about 12 weeks, second doses were pooled.

TCRdb keeps only in-frame clones here, not all; method: immunoSEQ multiplex PCR. The sample holds 130,000 to 150,000 clones, roughly 92% seen once. Overall study results and limits: Only after the peak T cell response were repertoires sampled.

V and J are TRBV2 and TRBJ2-7; no definite D call. The source was peripheral blood, collected on day 0 of AZD1222 vaccination. The receptor comes from an adult in good health. CDR3 sequence reads: CASSEGSYEQYF. The CDR3 coding sequence is TGTGCCAGCAGTGAAGGTAGTTACGAGCAGTACTTC.